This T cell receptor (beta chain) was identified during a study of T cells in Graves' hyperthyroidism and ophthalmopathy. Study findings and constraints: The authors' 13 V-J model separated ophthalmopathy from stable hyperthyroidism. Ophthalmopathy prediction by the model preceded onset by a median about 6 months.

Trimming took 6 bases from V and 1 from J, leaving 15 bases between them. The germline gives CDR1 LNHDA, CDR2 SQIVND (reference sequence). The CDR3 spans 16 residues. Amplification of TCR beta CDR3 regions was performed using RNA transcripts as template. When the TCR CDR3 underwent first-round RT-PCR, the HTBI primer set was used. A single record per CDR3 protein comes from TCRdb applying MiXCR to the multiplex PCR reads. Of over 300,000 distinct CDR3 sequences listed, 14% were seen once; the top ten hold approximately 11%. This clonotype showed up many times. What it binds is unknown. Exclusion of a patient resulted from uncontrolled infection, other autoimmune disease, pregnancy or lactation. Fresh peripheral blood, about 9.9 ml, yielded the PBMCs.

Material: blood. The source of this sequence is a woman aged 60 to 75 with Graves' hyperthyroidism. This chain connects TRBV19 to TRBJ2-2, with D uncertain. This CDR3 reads CASRAKRSVNTGELFF. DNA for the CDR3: TGTGCCAGTAGGGCCAAACGGTCCGTGAACACCGGGGAGCTGTTTTTT.